Described below is a single T cell receptor (beta chain) sequence and its context. Its antigen remains unidentified. This specimen comes from a study of Ad26.COV2.S vaccination and SARS-CoV-2 variants. About the research overall: The donor belonged to the COV1001 Ad26.COV2.S trial arm.

Whole-study results and caveats: Considerable breadth of spike-specific CD8+ and CD4+ T cell responses has reportedly been documented following vaccination. Breadth measured for non-spike TCRs was similar across vaccine and placebo recipients.

Produced via immunoSEQ multiplex PCR; TCRdb's table is partial and in-frame only. The sample comprises more than 300,000 clones, 70% to 90% of which are singletons, and 2.1% rests with the top ten. Treatment defined: about 20 received Ad26.COV2.S at low or high dose, single or two shots; about 5 received placebo; per-sample allocation not given. Samples came from day 63 after the first vaccine or placebo injection. This TCR came from a person between 18 and 65 years old who received the Ad26.COV2.S COVID-19 vaccine or a placebo. The source was peripheral blood, collected in a trial of Ad26.COV2.S vaccine versus placebo.

The CDR3 nucleotides read TGTGCCAGCAGGGGACAGGTCTATGGCTACACCTTC. Amino acids: CASRGQVYGYTF. This sequence joins TRBV28 and TRBJ1-2; TRBD1 matches 8 bases. Trimming at V came to 6 bases and at J to 4 bases, leaving 1 base not matched to a gene. Germline CDR1 is MDHEN and CDR2 is SYDVKM. This CDR3 spans 12 amino acids.